The 16 T cell receptor beta chains given below trace back to one sample, sequenced in a study of control samples from healthy donors and cancer patients. Sequenced by immunoSEQ multiplex PCR; TCRdb stores in-frame clones only, minus some. The top ten hold about 2.7% of the sample, which has 130,000 or so clones, 90% seen once. Sequencing was done on a sample of blood. The receptors originated from a man between 35 and 55 years old in good health.

The chain uses TRBV5-1 and TRBJ2-1; maybe TRBD1 (6 bases). The CDR3 extends over 14 amino acids. Trimming took off 4 bases at V and 7 bases at J, with 15 bases between the two ends. Germline lookup yields CDR1 SGHRS and CDR2 YFSETQ. In nucleotides, the CDR3 is TGCGCCAGCAGCCCACCCCGGACAGATAATGAGCAGTTCTTC. Its protein is CASSPPRTDNEQFF.

V is TRBV24-1 and J is TRBJ1-2; perhaps TRBD1 as D (6 bases). The CDR3 has 12 amino acids. V lost 0 bases and J lost 8, with 6 bases in between. The germline gives CDR1 KGHDR, CDR2 SFDVKD. The CDR3 DNA reads TGTGCCACCAGTGATTTGACAGGGGGCTACACCTTC. Its protein product is CATSDLTGGYTF.

This clone came up a few times. This chain links TRBV19 with TRBJ2-7; D is tentatively TRBD1 or TRBD2 (5 bases each). Germline V lookup: CDR1 LNHDA, CDR2 SQIVND (reference sequence). The CDR3 runs 13 residues. Trimming took off 5 bases at V and 3 bases at J, with 11 bases between the two ends. As DNA, the CDR3 is TGTGCCAGTAGTCGGGACGGCGGCTACGAGCAGTACTTC. Encoded protein: CASSRDGGYEQYF.

The J gene is TRBJ2-7, the V gene TRBV2, with 9 bases that match TRBD2. CDR3 size: 14 residues. With V trimmed by 7 bases and J by 6 bases, 10 bases remained unmatched. Germline loops: CDR1 SNHLY, CDR2 FYNNEI. In nucleotides, the CDR3 is TGTGCCAGCACCGACCGCGCGGGGGGGCGCGAGCAGTACTTC. It specifies CASTDRAGGREQYF. The variable domain in full, with the rest retrieved from reference TRBV2 and TRBJ2-7, is EPEVTQTPSHQVTQMGQEVILRCVPISNHLYFYWYRQILGQKVEFLVSFYNNEISEKSEIFDDQFSVERPDGSNFTLKIRSTKLEDSAMYFCASTDRAGGREQYFGPGTRLTVT.

The chain has TRBV2 and TRBJ2-1; D is possibly TRBD1 (5 bases). V lost 4 bases and J lost 8, with 12 bases in between. The length of the CDR3 is 13 residues. Germline V gene data show CDR1 as SNHLY and CDR2 as FYNNEI. CDR3 coding DNA: TGTGCCAGCAGTGGGGGCAGGGCCGATGAGCAGTTCTTC. Protein product: CASSGGRADEQFF.

The chain links TRBV6-5 to TRBJ1-1; weak D call: TRBD1 (6 bases). CDR1 and CDR2 (germline): MNHEY, SVGAGI. Trimming stripped 10 bases from V and 6 bases from J, with 18 bases between. The CDR3 totals 13 residues. This CDR3 is CATRRGRGSEAFF. The CDR3 DNA is TGTGCCACACGGCGCGGCAGGGGCTCTGAAGCTTTCTTT.

V gene TRBV27 combines with J gene TRBJ1-4; no clear D gene. In germline, CDR1 is MNHEY, CDR2 SMNVEV (reference sequence). The CDR3 is 14 residues long. The germline V and J ends were trimmed by 3 bases and 5 bases, with 10 bases remaining between them. CDR3 nucleotide sequence: TGTGCCAGCAGTTTGCGGCAGTCAAATGAAAAACTGTTTTTT. Amino acids: CASSLRQSNEKLFF.

The chain recombines TRBV5-5 with TRBJ1-4, with no clear D. V shed 7 bases and J shed 0 bases, with 19 bases lying between them. Germline V gene sequence: CDR1 SGHKS, CDR2 YYEKEE (reference sequence). This CDR3 has 17 amino acids. The CDR3 reads CASGPKVQASTNEKLFF. CDR3 sequence (DNA): TGTGCCAGCGGACCAAAAGTTCAGGCTTCAACTAATGAAAAACTGTTTTTT.

The CDR3 coding sequence is TGTGCCAGCGGACAGGGAGAGACCCAGTACTTC. This encodes CASGQGETQYF. V usage is TRBV2 and J usage is TRBJ2-5; 8 bases are shared with TRBD1. After removal of 8 bases from V and 4 bases from J, the junction contained 0 bases not matched to a gene. The CDR3 has 11 residues. Germline CDR1 and CDR2: SNHLY and FYNNEI.

The chain uses TRBV11-2 and TRBJ1-6; no firm D call. The germline V and J ends were trimmed by 1 base and 0 bases, with 10 bases remaining between them. This CDR3 region has 17 residues. Looked up from germline, CDR1 is SGHAT and CDR2 is FQNNGV. The CDR3 here is CASSLVRDSSYNSPLHF. For the CDR3, the DNA is TGTGCCAGCAGCTTAGTCCGGGATAGCTCCTATAATTCACCCCTCCACTTT.

The V and J genes are TRBV9 and TRBJ1-1, with 10 bases matching TRBD1. V shed 4 bases and J 4 bases; nucleotides not matched to a gene: 4. Germline V gene data show CDR1 as SGDLS and CDR2 as YYNGEE. CDR3 length: 14 amino acids. CDR3 nucleotides: TGTGCCAGCAGCTTAGGGACAGGGGTCACTGAAGCTTTCTTT. Amino acids: CASSLGTGVTEAFF.

This chain links TRBV11-3 with TRBJ2-2; 10 nucleotides match TRBD2. In germline, CDR1 is SGHNT, CDR2 YENEEA. This CDR3 is built from 16 residues. V shed 5 bases, J shed 2 bases, and the junction held 5 bases outside the gene matches. CDR3 nucleotides: TGTGCCAGCAGCGCACTAGCGGGGACTAACACCGGGGAGCTGTTTTTT. It specifies CASSALAGTNTGELFF. Drawing the rest from reference TRBV11-3 and TRBJ2-2, the complete variable domain is EAGVVQSPRYKIIEKKQPVAFWCNPISGHNTLYWYLQNLGQGPELLIRYENEEAVDDSQLPKDRFSAERLKGVDSTLKIQPAELGDSAVYLCASSALAGTNTGELFFGEGSRLTVL.

The V gene is TRBV11-2, the J gene TRBJ2-7; possible D gene TRBD1, 7 bases. Per germline, CDR1 SGHAT and CDR2 FQNNGV. The CDR3 has 14 residues. V was clipped by 2 bases and J by 6 bases, with 14 bases between them. The CDR3 DNA sequence: TGTGCCAGCAGCTTATCAGGGGGGCCGTTCGAGCAGTACTTC. This translates into CASSLSGGPFEQYF.

The genes are TRBV7-9 and TRBJ2-7; 9 nucleotides match TRBD1. CDR1 SEHNR and CDR2 FQNEAQ come from the germline V gene (reference sequence). The junction had 6 bases not matched to a gene; V was cut back by 3 bases and J by 3 bases. The CDR3 totals 15 residues. CDR3 nucleotide sequence: TGTGCCAGCAGCTTCGCGGGACAGGGAGACTACGAGCAGTACTTC. Residues: CASSFAGQGDYEQYF.

This clone has just one count. The gene calls are TRBV5-1 and TRBJ2-2; unclear D gene. The length of the CDR3 is 14 residues. Per germline, CDR1 SGHRS and CDR2 YFSETQ. The germline V and J ends were trimmed by 1 base and 1 base, with 5 bases remaining between them. The CDR3: CASSLSENTGELFF. The CDR3 bases are TGCGCCAGCAGCTTGTCAGAGAACACCGGGGAGCTGTTTTTT.

The V call is TRBV6-5, the J call TRBJ2-3; TRBD1 or TRBD2 may be the D gene (6 bases each). Deletions cut 8 bases from V and 6 bases from J, with 15 bases between. CDR1 and CDR2 (germline): MNHEY, SVGAGI. CDR3 length: 13 residues. CDR3: CASAGGPPDTQYF. The CDR3 DNA is TGTGCCAGCGCCGGGGGCCCCCCGGATACGCAGTATTTT.